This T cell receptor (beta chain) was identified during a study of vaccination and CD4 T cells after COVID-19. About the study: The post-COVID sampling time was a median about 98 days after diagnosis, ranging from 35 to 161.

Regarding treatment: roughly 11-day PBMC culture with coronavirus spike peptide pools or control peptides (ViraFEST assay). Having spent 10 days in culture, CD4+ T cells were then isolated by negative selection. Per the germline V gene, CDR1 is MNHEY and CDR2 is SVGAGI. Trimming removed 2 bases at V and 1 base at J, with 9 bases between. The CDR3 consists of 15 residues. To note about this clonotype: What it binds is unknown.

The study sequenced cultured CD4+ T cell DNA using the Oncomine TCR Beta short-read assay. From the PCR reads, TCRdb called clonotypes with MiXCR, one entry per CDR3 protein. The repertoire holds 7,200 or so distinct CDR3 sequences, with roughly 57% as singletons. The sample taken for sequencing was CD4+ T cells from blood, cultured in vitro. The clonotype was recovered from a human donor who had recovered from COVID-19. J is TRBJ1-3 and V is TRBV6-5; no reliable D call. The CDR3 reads CASSYSLTSGNTIYF. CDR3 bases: TGTGCCAGCAGTTACAGTTTGACGTCTGGAAACACCATATATTTT.